A selection of T cell receptor beta chains follows, all from one sample in a study of technical replicates of blood from a handful of donors. Sequencing used immunoSEQ multiplex PCR; TCRdb keeps in-frame clones, though not all of them. The sample includes under 90,000 clones, just under 97% of them seen just once. Sequencing input: T cells isolated from PBMCs. These receptor sequences come from a human donor in good health. The CDR3 runs from the conserved cysteine through the conserved F or W. Fields, in order: V gene, CDR3 length, D gene, J gene, CDR3 DNA, CDR3 protein. D genes are given only for firm matches.

V: TRBV7-8; length: 17; D: TRBD2; J: TRBJ2-1; DNA: TGTGCCAGCAGCTTAGGGAGACTAGCGTACACCTACAATGAGCAGTTCTTC; CDR3: CASSLGRLAYTYNEQFF
V: TRBV21-1; length: 17; D: .; J: TRBJ1-1; DNA: TGTGCCAGCCACAGCCTAGGGGGCGAAACCCCGAACACTGAAGCTTTCTTT; CDR3: CASHSLGGETPNTEAFF
V: TRBV9; length: 12; D: .; J: TRBJ1-2; DNA: TGTGCCAGCAGCACAGCTAACTATGGCTACACCTTC; CDR3: CASSTANYGYTF
V: TRBV6-4; length: 15; D: .; J: TRBJ1-1; DNA: TGTGCCAGCAGCGAGTCGGGAATTATGAACACTGAAGCTTTCTTT; CDR3: CASSESGIMNTEAFF
V: TRBV5-1; length: 15; D: .; J: TRBJ1-1; DNA: TGCGCCAGCACATTCCACAGGGTCGGGTACACTGAAGCTTTCTTT; CDR3: CASTFHRVGYTEAFF
V: TRBV7-7; length: 17; D: .; J: TRBJ1-3; DNA: TGTGCCAGCAGCTCTCTTCCCCCCTATTCCACCGGAAACACCATATATTTT; CDR3: CASSSLPPYSTGNTIYF
V: TRBV29-1; length: 12; D: .; J: TRBJ1-5; DNA: TGCAGCGTTGGGGGAGGCAATCAGCCCCAGCATTTT; CDR3: CSVGGGNQPQHF
V: TRBV6-5; length: 16; D: TRBD2; J: TRBJ2-3; DNA: TGTGCCAGCAGTTATTATAGCGGGAGTGGCACAGATACGCAGTATTTT; CDR3: CASSYYSGSGTDTQYF
V: TRBV2; length: 13; D: TRBD2; J: TRBJ2-1; DNA: TGTGCCAGCAGTCGGGGACTAGGCAATGAGCAGTTCTTC; CDR3: CASSRGLGNEQFF
V: TRBV7-2; length: 14; D: .; J: TRBJ2-1; DNA: TGTGCCAGCAGCTTAACCCGAAGGGGGTATGAGCAGTTCTTC; CDR3: CASSLTRRGYEQFF